The source of this T cell receptor (beta chain) is a study of T cell changes during pregnancy in multiple sclerosis (dated by TCRdb to the late 2010s). About the full investigation: The study looked at changes in the T cell repertoire across pregnancy in women with multiple sclerosis.

As to this clone: Its antigen remains undetermined. No clone much larger than this one lies a single base away; base qualities are absent.

The cysteine opens and the phenylalanine closes a CDR3 of 18 amino acids. Kept here is only the CDR3 DNA, which spans 54 bases and is read in frame from base 1. Germline trimming amounts to 2 bases on V and 3 bases on J, with 10 as the count of junction bases outside the gene matches. Per the germline V gene, ENHRY is the CDR1 and SYGVKD is the CDR2. Receptors were amplified or captured by the immunoSEQ multiplex PCR assay. TCRdb mirrors the immuneACCESS table, restricted to in-frame sequences. Some clones are absent from its copies; in checked studies, under half trace to an unresolved V gene, and the reason for the others is unknown. The sample data list roughly 36,000 clones, and about nine tenths of these were observed just once. The top ten constitute approximately 6.1% of the sample.

The chain was built from TRBV10-3 and TRBJ2-2; a stretch of 9 junction bases matches TRBD2. The sample consisted of CD8+ T cells from peripheral blood mononuclear cells, taken in the second trimester of pregnancy. This TCR came from a female donor with multiple sclerosis, enrolled in a pregnancy study. The CDR3 region reads CAISERDIAGAHTGELFF. The nucleotide sequence is given as TGTGCCATCAGTGAGCGCGATATAGCGGGAGCTCACACCGGGGAGCTGTTTTTT.